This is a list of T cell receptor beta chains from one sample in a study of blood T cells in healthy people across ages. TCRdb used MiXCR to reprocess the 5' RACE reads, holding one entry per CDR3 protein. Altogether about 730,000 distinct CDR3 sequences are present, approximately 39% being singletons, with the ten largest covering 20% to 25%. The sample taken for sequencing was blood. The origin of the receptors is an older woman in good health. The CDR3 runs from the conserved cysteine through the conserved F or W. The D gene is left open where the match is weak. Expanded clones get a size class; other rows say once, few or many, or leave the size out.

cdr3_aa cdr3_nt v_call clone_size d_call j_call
CASSPTMGLGDTQYF TGTGCCAGCTCACCCACCATGGGGCTAGGAGATACGCAGTATTTT TRBV18 - - TRBJ2-3
CATSRADYEQYF TGTGCCACCAGCAGGGCAGACTACGAGCAGTACTTC TRBV15 few - TRBJ2-7
CSARDPAGGPHEQFF TGCAGTGCTAGAGACCCAGCGGGGGGGCCCCACGAGCAGTTCTTC TRBV20-1 - TRBD2 TRBJ2-1
CASREDRLAGVSSYNEQFF TGTGCCAGCAGGGAGGATAGGCTAGCGGGCGTCAGCTCCTACAATGAGCAGTTCTTC TRBV7-2 few TRBD2 TRBJ2-1
CASSEGGGSGMNTEAFF TGTGCCAGCAGCGAAGGCGGGGGATCGGGAATGAACACTGAAGCTTTCTTT TRBV9 - - TRBJ1-1
CASSRTGNVNTGELFF TGTGCCAGCAGTCGGACAGGGAATGTGAACACCGGGGAGCTGTTTTTT TRBV27 - TRBD1 TRBJ2-2
CASSLTGGVYGYTF TGTGCCAGCAGCCTGACAGGGGGCGTCTATGGCTACACCTTC TRBV28 once TRBD1 TRBJ1-2
CASRADQWDSTLRGTEAFF TGCGCCAGCCGCGCCGACCAATGGGACAGCACCCTAAGGGGCACTGAAGCTTTCTTT TRBV5-1 - TRBD1 TRBJ1-1
CASSFQTYEQYF TGTGCCAGCAGTTTCCAAACCTACGAGCAGTACTTC TRBV28 - - TRBJ2-7
CSARGARGNEQFF TGCAGTGCTAGAGGGGCGAGGGGCAATGAGCAGTTCTTC TRBV20-1 - - TRBJ2-1
CSASRGLRQPQHF TGCAGTGCTAGCAGGGGTTTGAGACAGCCCCAGCATTTT TRBV20-1 few - TRBJ1-5
CASSLGAGNLNEKLFF TGTGCCAGCAGCTTAGGGGCTGGGAACCTTAATGAAAAACTGTTTTTT TRBV7-9 - - TRBJ1-4
CASSSPHREVTYEQYF TGTGCCAGCAGTTCCCCCCACCGGGAGGTAACCTACGAGCAGTACTTC TRBV6-2/TRBV6-3 few TRBD2 TRBJ2-7
CASSLGPRVLYF TGTGCCAGCAGCTTGGGCCCTCGGGTGTTGTACTTC TRBV7-2 - - TRBJ2-4
CASSPPGGHGYTF TGTGCCAGCAGCCCTCCGGGGGGACATGGCTACACCTTC TRBV28 - - TRBJ1-2
CASSEWGGSSYNEQFF TGTGCCAGCAGTGAATGGGGGGGGTCTTCCTACAATGAGCAGTTCTTC TRBV2 - TRBD2 TRBJ2-1
CASTQRAGELFF TGTGCCAGCACCCAGAGGGCCGGGGAGCTGTTTTTT TRBV6-5 - - TRBJ2-2
CASSRGLAGTYEQYF TGTGCCAGCAGCCGAGGACTAGCGGGTACCTACGAGCAGTACTTC TRBV7-9 many TRBD2 TRBJ2-7
CASSSGFSQYF TGTGCCAGCAGCTCGGGGTTCTCGCAGTATTTT TRBV3-1 - - TRBJ2-3
CAGGQGGGYTF TGTGCCGGGGGACAGGGAGGTGGCTACACCTTC TRBV30 once TRBD1 TRBJ1-2
CSAGTGSYEQYF TGCAGTGCGGGGACAGGGTCCTACGAGCAGTACTTC TRBV20-1 few TRBD1 TRBJ2-7
CASSFRDRRYGYTF TGTGCCAGCAGCTTTCGGGACAGAAGATATGGCTACACCTTC TRBV7-2 - TRBD1 TRBJ1-2
CAWSAGGTKNIQYF TGTGCCTGGAGTGCGGGGGGAACCAAAAACATTCAGTACTTC TRBV30 - TRBD2 TRBJ2-4
CASSAGLAGVYEQYF TGTGCCAGCAGCGCGGGACTAGCGGGAGTCTACGAGCAGTACTTC TRBV9 few TRBD2 TRBJ2-7
CASSLNKLTGELFF TGCGCCAGCAGCCTCAACAAACTCACCGGGGAGCTGTTTTTT TRBV4-3 - - TRBJ2-2
CASSLDATLHF TGTGCCAGCAGCTTAGACGCCACCCTCCACTTT TRBV11-2 many - TRBJ1-6
CASQSAGAHNEQFF TGTGCCAGTCAGAGTGCGGGTGCCCACAATGAGCAGTTCTTC TRBV28 - - TRBJ2-1
CASSQETGWTEAFF TGCGCCAGCAGCCAAGAAACAGGGTGGACTGAAGCTTTCTTT TRBV4-3 - - TRBJ1-1
CASGSGSTDTQYF TGTGCCAGCGGCTCAGGAAGCACAGATACGCAGTATTTT TRBV6-6 - - TRBJ2-3
CASSLRPNTGELFF TGTGCCAGCAGCTTAAGACCGAACACCGGGGAGCTGTTTTTT TRBV7-3 few - TRBJ2-2
CASSSTDRSHEKLFF TGTGCCAGCAGTTCAACGGACAGGTCCCACGAAAAACTGTTTTTT TRBV27 - TRBD1 TRBJ1-4
CASSIPGLAAVYNEQFF TGTGCCAGCAGTATCCCGGGACTAGCGGCTGTATACAATGAGCAGTTCTTC TRBV28 few TRBD2 TRBJ2-1
CDSSTRQGVYEQYF TGTGACAGCAGCACCCGACAGGGAGTATACGAGCAGTACTTC TRBV7-8 - TRBD1 TRBJ2-7
CATSRDRGAQYF TGTGCCACCAGCAGAGATCGGGGGGCCCAGTACTTC TRBV15 - TRBD2 TRBJ2-5
CVSRPQGSYEQYF TGTGTCAGCAGACCACAGGGCTCCTACGAGCAGTACTTC TRBV2 - - TRBJ2-7
CASSILAGGYEQYF TGTGCCAGCAGCATACTAGCGGGAGGATACGAGCAGTACTTC TRBV9 few TRBD2 TRBJ2-7
CSVESSVRTDTQYF TGCAGCGTTGAGTCCAGCGTTCGCACAGATACGCAGTATTTT TRBV29-1 - - TRBJ2-3
CSVGRDGAYSTDTQYF TGCAGCGTTGGGCGGGACGGAGCTTATAGCACAGATACGCAGTATTTT TRBV29-1 many - TRBJ2-3
CATSREAGGPNEQFF TGTGCCACCAGCAGAGAAGCGGGGGGGCCCAATGAGCAGTTCTTC TRBV15 few TRBD2 TRBJ2-1
CASSQDRGGASGDPNEKLFF TGCGCCAGCAGCCAAGATCGAGGGGGCGCCTCGGGCGATCCGAACGAAAAACTGTTTTTT TRBV4-1 - TRBD1 TRBJ1-4
CASRPTYNSPLHF TGTGCCAGCAGGCCGACCTATAATTCACCCCTCCACTTT TRBV2 - - TRBJ1-6
CAISEGVQGVTEAFF TGTGCCATCAGTGAGGGGGTTCAGGGGGTCACTGAAGCTTTCTTT TRBV10-3 - TRBD1 TRBJ1-1
CATSRGSNYGYTF TGTGCCACCAGCAGAGGTTCTAACTATGGCTACACCTTC TRBV15 many - TRBJ1-2
CASSLGQYPTEQYF TGCGCCAGCAGCTTGGGACAGTATCCTACAGAGCAGTACTTC TRBV5-1 many - TRBJ2-7
CSAGTSGGDQETQYF TGCAGTGCTGGGACTAGCGGGGGAGACCAAGAGACCCAGTACTTC TRBV20-1 few TRBD2 TRBJ2-5
CASSRDSSSYNEQFF TGCGCCAGCAGCCGAGACAGTAGCTCCTACAATGAGCAGTTCTTC TRBV5-1 - - TRBJ2-1
CASSKGEGLTDTQYF TGTGCCAGCAGCAAGGGGGAGGGGCTCACAGATACGCAGTATTTT TRBV7-7 few - TRBJ2-3
CASSWTVVNTGELFF TGTGCCAGCAGCTGGACAGTCGTGAACACCGGGGAGCTGTTTTTT TRBV6-1 few - TRBJ2-2
CASSVDGSSYEQYF TGTGCCAGCAGCGTTGACGGCAGCTCCTACGAGCAGTACTTC TRBV9 many - TRBJ2-7
CASIGPVNTEAFF TGTGCCAGCATCGGACCGGTGAACACTGAAGCTTTCTTT TRBV2 - - TRBJ1-1
CSVDGQLYGYTF TGCAGCGTTGACGGGCAGCTCTATGGCTACACCTTC TRBV29-1 many - TRBJ1-2
CASSFALTEKGYEQYF TGCGCCAGCAGCTTTGCCCTCACAGAAAAGGGTTACGAGCAGTACTTC TRBV5-1 few - TRBJ2-7
CASSSDSVNYGYTF TGCGCCAGCAGCTCGGACAGCGTTAACTATGGCTACACCTTC TRBV5-1 - - TRBJ1-2
CASSKAPRGTEAFF TGTGCCAGTAGTAAGGCCCCGAGGGGAACTGAAGCTTTCTTT TRBV19 - - TRBJ1-1